This is a list of T cell receptor beta chains from one sample in a study of blood T cell repertoires in COVID-19. Data came from immunoSEQ multiplex PCR; TCRdb stores just in-frame clones and leaves some out. The data contain hundreds of thousands of clones, about four fifths of them singletons. Sequenced: peripheral blood. All receptors derive from a woman aged 50 to 60 with acute or convalescent COVID-19. CDR3s include the opening cysteine and the closing phenylalanine or tryptophan. D genes are given only for firm matches. Clone size is stated in some rows and not others, as once, few, many or a class when expanded.

v_call: TRBV6-5; j_call: TRBJ2-7; clone_size: -; cdr3_length: 14; d_call: TRBD2; cdr3_aa: CASSLGLGTYEQYF; cdr3_nt: TGTGCCAGCAGCCTGGGACTAGGAACCTACGAGCAGTACTTC
v_call: TRBV5-5; j_call: TRBJ2-7; clone_size: -; cdr3_length: 15; d_call: TRBD1; cdr3_aa: CASSLGGTGTYEQYF; cdr3_nt: TGTGCCAGCAGCTTGGGGGGGACAGGCACCTACGAGCAGTACTTC
v_call: TRBV27; j_call: TRBJ2-7; clone_size: -; cdr3_length: 12; d_call: -; cdr3_aa: CASSPPRGEQYF; cdr3_nt: TGTGCCAGCAGTCCCCCGCGGGGCGAGCAGTACTTC
v_call: TRBV6-5; j_call: TRBJ1-1; clone_size: -; cdr3_length: 14; d_call: TRBD1; cdr3_aa: CASSTQGANTEAFF; cdr3_nt: TGTGCCAGCAGTACTCAGGGGGCGAACACTGAAGCTTTCTTT
v_call: TRBV5-4; j_call: TRBJ2-3; clone_size: -; cdr3_length: 16; d_call: -; cdr3_aa: CASSSNGGASTDTQYF; cdr3_nt: TGTGCCAGCAGCTCGAACGGGGGAGCTAGCACAGATACGCAGTATTTT
v_call: TRBV7-2; j_call: TRBJ2-1; clone_size: -; cdr3_length: 17; d_call: TRBD2; cdr3_aa: CASSPRLGASGYNEQFF; cdr3_nt: TGTGCCAGCAGCCCTAGGCTAGGAGCTAGCGGGTACAATGAGCAGTTCTTC
v_call: TRBV7-3; j_call: TRBJ2-7; clone_size: -; cdr3_length: 12; d_call: TRBD2; cdr3_aa: CASSASGGEQYF; cdr3_nt: TGTGCCAGCAGCGCGAGCGGGGGCGAGCAGTACTTC
v_call: TRBV28; j_call: TRBJ1-2; clone_size: -; cdr3_length: 14; d_call: TRBD1; cdr3_aa: CASSLEGAAYGYTF; cdr3_nt: TGTGCCAGCAGTTTAGAGGGGGCCGCCTATGGCTACACCTTC
v_call: TRBV10-1; j_call: TRBJ2-7; clone_size: once; cdr3_length: 15; d_call: -; cdr3_aa: CASSPFDPTGYEQYF; cdr3_nt: TGCGCCAGCAGTCCCTTTGACCCCACGGGGTACGAGCAGTACTTC
v_call: TRBV11-2; j_call: TRBJ2-5; clone_size: -; cdr3_length: 15; d_call: TRBD2; cdr3_aa: CASSPMAGGLGAQYF; cdr3_nt: TGTGCCAGCAGCCCAATGGCGGGAGGGCTGGGGGCCCAGTACTTC
v_call: TRBV27; j_call: TRBJ2-5; clone_size: -; cdr3_length: 17; d_call: TRBD2; cdr3_aa: CASSPPRLAGGRGTQYF; cdr3_nt: TGTGCCAGCAGTCCCCCTCGACTAGCGGGAGGGAGAGGGACCCAGTACTTC
v_call: TRBV5-1; j_call: TRBJ1-6; clone_size: -; cdr3_length: 16; d_call: -; cdr3_aa: CASSLVGASYNSPLHF; cdr3_nt: TGCGCCAGCAGCTTGGTTGGAGCCTCGTATAATTCACCCCTCCACTTT
v_call: TRBV19; j_call: TRBJ1-6; clone_size: -; cdr3_length: 15; d_call: TRBD1; cdr3_aa: CASTKGASYNSPLHF; cdr3_nt: TGTGCCAGTACCAAGGGGGCCTCCTATAATTCACCCCTCCACTTT
v_call: TRBV6-5; j_call: TRBJ2-3; clone_size: -; cdr3_length: 15; d_call: -; cdr3_aa: CASSYRASGTDTQYF; cdr3_nt: TGTGCCAGCAGTTACAGGGCTAGCGGCACAGATACGCAGTATTTT
v_call: TRBV5-4; j_call: TRBJ2-5; clone_size: -; cdr3_length: 16; d_call: -; cdr3_aa: CASSSPKRGRIETQYF; cdr3_nt: TGTGCCAGCAGCTCGCCCAAACGGGGAAGAATAGAGACCCAGTACTTC
v_call: TRBV18; j_call: TRBJ2-7; clone_size: -; cdr3_length: 15; d_call: -; cdr3_aa: CASSPALAGLYEQYF; cdr3_nt: TGTGCCAGCTCACCAGCTCTCGCGGGGCTCTACGAGCAGTACTTC
v_call: TRBV6-5; j_call: TRBJ2-2; clone_size: -; cdr3_length: 15; d_call: -; cdr3_aa: CATHGGRGYTGELFF; cdr3_nt: TGTGCCACGCACGGAGGGCGGGGCTACACCGGGGAGCTGTTTTTT
v_call: TRBV24-1; j_call: TRBJ2-5; clone_size: -; cdr3_length: 16; d_call: TRBD2; cdr3_aa: CATSDLGREGKETQYF; cdr3_nt: TGTGCCACCAGTGATTTAGGGCGGGAGGGGAAAGAGACCCAGTACTTC
v_call: TRBV5-4; j_call: TRBJ2-7; clone_size: -; cdr3_length: 16; d_call: TRBD2; cdr3_aa: CASSFSGSFPRGEQYF; cdr3_nt: TGTGCCAGCAGCTTTAGCGGGAGTTTCCCTCGGGGCGAGCAGTACTTC
v_call: TRBV5-1; j_call: TRBJ2-3; clone_size: -; cdr3_length: 15; d_call: -; cdr3_aa: CASTRQSTTTDTQYF; cdr3_nt: TGCGCCAGCACCAGACAGTCAACAACGACAGATACGCAGTATTTT
v_call: TRBV28; j_call: TRBJ2-7; clone_size: -; cdr3_length: 16; d_call: TRBD2; cdr3_aa: CASSPGGAGVMYEQYF; cdr3_nt: TGTGCCAGCAGCCCCGGGGGGGCGGGAGTTATGTACGAGCAGTACTTC
v_call: TRBV24-1; j_call: TRBJ2-1; clone_size: -; cdr3_length: 16; d_call: TRBD2; cdr3_aa: CATSDFGLAGRNEQFF; cdr3_nt: TGTGCCACCAGTGATTTTGGACTAGCGGGAAGAAATGAGCAGTTCTTC
v_call: TRBV2; j_call: TRBJ2-7; clone_size: -; cdr3_length: 14; d_call: TRBD1; cdr3_aa: CASSRQGPSSEQYF; cdr3_nt: TGTGCCAGCAGTAGACAGGGACCATCGTCCGAGCAGTACTTC
v_call: TRBV19; j_call: TRBJ1-1; clone_size: -; cdr3_length: 16; d_call: TRBD1; cdr3_aa: CASSTRSYRGQGEAFF; cdr3_nt: TGTGCCAGTAGTACCCGATCTTACAGGGGGCAAGGTGAAGCTTTCTTT
v_call: TRBV27; j_call: TRBJ2-7; clone_size: -; cdr3_length: 14; d_call: -; cdr3_aa: CASSLSSGNYEQYF; cdr3_nt: TGTGCCAGCAGTTTATCGTCGGGAAACTACGAGCAGTACTTC
v_call: TRBV5-1; j_call: TRBJ1-1; clone_size: -; cdr3_length: 16; d_call: TRBD1; cdr3_aa: CASTNDRATMNTEAFF; cdr3_nt: TGCGCCAGCACCAATGACAGGGCGACCATGAACACTGAAGCTTTCTTT
v_call: TRBV7-2; j_call: TRBJ2-7; clone_size: -; cdr3_length: 16; d_call: TRBD2; cdr3_aa: CASSLVLAGVGYEQYF; cdr3_nt: TGTGCCAGCAGCTTAGTATTGGCGGGAGTCGGGTACGAGCAGTACTTC
v_call: TRBV2; j_call: TRBJ2-7; clone_size: -; cdr3_length: 14; d_call: TRBD1; cdr3_aa: CAGGQGELGREQYF; cdr3_nt: TGTGCCGGAGGACAGGGTGAACTAGGCCGCGAGCAGTACTTC
v_call: TRBV3-1/TRBV3-2; j_call: TRBJ1-1; clone_size: -; cdr3_length: 14; d_call: TRBD1; cdr3_aa: CASSPYGQGVRAFF; cdr3_nt: TGTGCCAGCAGCCCATATGGACAGGGAGTAAGAGCTTTCTTT
v_call: TRBV5-1; j_call: TRBJ2-7; clone_size: -; cdr3_length: 14; d_call: -; cdr3_aa: CASSLWGLSDEQYF; cdr3_nt: TGCGCCAGCAGCTTGTGGGGACTCTCAGACGAGCAGTACTTC
v_call: TRBV29-1; j_call: TRBJ2-7; clone_size: -; cdr3_length: 11; d_call: -; cdr3_aa: CSVLVTGEQYF; cdr3_nt: TGCAGCGTGTTAGTGACAGGCGAGCAGTACTTC
v_call: TRBV7-3; j_call: TRBJ1-1; clone_size: -; cdr3_length: 13; d_call: -; cdr3_aa: CASGGGVNTEAFF; cdr3_nt: TGTGCCAGCGGAGGTGGGGTTAACACTGAAGCTTTCTTT
v_call: TRBV29-1; j_call: TRBJ2-2; clone_size: once; cdr3_length: 14; d_call: TRBD1; cdr3_aa: CSGLGQGGSGELFF; cdr3_nt: TGCAGCGGATTAGGACAGGGGGGATCCGGGGAGCTGTTTTTT
v_call: TRBV2; j_call: TRBJ2-7; clone_size: few; cdr3_length: 12; d_call: -; cdr3_aa: CASRRQVAEQYF; cdr3_nt: TGTGCCAGCAGGAGACAGGTCGCCGAGCAGTACTTC
v_call: TRBV15; j_call: TRBJ1-3; clone_size: -; cdr3_length: 20; d_call: TRBD1; cdr3_aa: CATSSERTGGKSNSGNTIYF; cdr3_nt: TGTGCCACCAGCAGCGAAAGGACAGGGGGCAAATCCAACTCTGGAAACACCATATATTTT
v_call: TRBV7-2; j_call: TRBJ2-7; clone_size: -; cdr3_length: 17; d_call: TRBD1; cdr3_aa: CASSFARTTGGNYEQYF; cdr3_nt: TGTGCCAGCAGCTTCGCCCGTACGACAGGGGGAAACTACGAGCAGTACTTC
v_call: TRBV7-2; j_call: TRBJ2-5; clone_size: -; cdr3_length: 16; d_call: -; cdr3_aa: CASSSAVAESQETQYF; cdr3_nt: TGTGCCAGCAGCAGCGCGGTAGCGGAGTCCCAAGAGACCCAGTACTTC
v_call: TRBV7-2; j_call: TRBJ2-5; clone_size: -; cdr3_length: 16; d_call: TRBD2; cdr3_aa: CASSPRLAGGGETQYF; cdr3_nt: TGTGCCAGCAGCCCCAGACTAGCGGGAGGAGGTGAGACCCAGTACTTC
v_call: TRBV18; j_call: TRBJ2-2; clone_size: -; cdr3_length: 17; d_call: TRBD2; cdr3_aa: CASSPSSGRAHTGELFF; cdr3_nt: TGTGCCAGCTCACCCTCTAGCGGGAGGGCCCACACCGGGGAGCTGTTTTTT
v_call: TRBV7-2; j_call: TRBJ2-3; clone_size: -; cdr3_length: 14; d_call: TRBD2; cdr3_aa: CASSIGLATDTQYF; cdr3_nt: TGTGCCAGCAGCATTGGACTAGCCACAGATACGCAGTATTTT
v_call: TRBV6-5; j_call: TRBJ1-6; clone_size: -; cdr3_length: 16; d_call: -; cdr3_aa: CASSYSAGAYNSPLHF; cdr3_nt: TGTGCCAGCAGTTACTCGGCGGGGGCCTATAATTCACCCCTCCACTTT
v_call: TRBV24-1; j_call: TRBJ2-1; clone_size: -; cdr3_length: 17; d_call: TRBD1; cdr3_aa: CATSDQQQGASYNEQFF; cdr3_nt: TGTGCCACCAGTGACCAGCAACAGGGGGCCTCCTACAATGAGCAGTTCTTC
v_call: TRBV18; j_call: TRBJ1-1; clone_size: -; cdr3_length: 16; d_call: -; cdr3_aa: CASSPLPTAMNTEAFF; cdr3_nt: TGTGCCAGCTCACCCCTACCGACAGCTATGAACACTGAAGCTTTCTTT
v_call: TRBV18; j_call: TRBJ2-1; clone_size: -; cdr3_length: 17; d_call: TRBD2; cdr3_aa: CASSPRLIQGLANEQFF; cdr3_nt: TGTGCCAGCTCACCACGCCTTATACAGGGACTAGCAAATGAGCAGTTCTTC
v_call: TRBV9; j_call: TRBJ2-2; clone_size: -; cdr3_length: 18; d_call: -; cdr3_aa: CASSVGRNSRSNTGELFF; cdr3_nt: TGTGCCAGCAGCGTCGGAAGGAACAGCCGTTCGAACACCGGGGAGCTGTTTTTT
v_call: TRBV28; j_call: TRBJ2-3; clone_size: once; cdr3_length: 16; d_call: -; cdr3_aa: CASSLWEGGSTDTQYF; cdr3_nt: TGTGCCAGCAGTTTATGGGAGGGTGGTAGCACAGATACGCAGTATTTT
v_call: TRBV11-2; j_call: TRBJ2-3; clone_size: -; cdr3_length: 16; d_call: -; cdr3_aa: CASSFGGTRGTDTQYF; cdr3_nt: TGTGCCAGCAGCTTTGGGGGGACTCGGGGCACAGATACGCAGTATTTT
v_call: TRBV24-1; j_call: TRBJ2-2; clone_size: -; cdr3_length: 17; d_call: -; cdr3_aa: CATSDYLGGGNTGELFF; cdr3_nt: TGTGCCACCAGTGATTATCTGGGAGGGGGGAACACCGGGGAGCTGTTTTTT
v_call: TRBV9; j_call: TRBJ2-3; clone_size: -; cdr3_length: 17; d_call: TRBD2; cdr3_aa: CASSDNLAGPPDDTQYF; cdr3_nt: TGTGCCAGCAGCGACAACCTAGCGGGCCCCCCCGACGATACGCAGTATTTT
v_call: TRBV5-1; j_call: TRBJ2-1; clone_size: -; cdr3_length: 15; d_call: TRBD2; cdr3_aa: CASSPGLAGGNEQFF; cdr3_nt: TGCGCCAGCAGCCCAGGACTAGCGGGAGGCAATGAGCAGTTCTTC
v_call: TRBV7-3; j_call: TRBJ2-7; clone_size: -; cdr3_length: 14; d_call: -; cdr3_aa: CASSLRSSQGEQYF; cdr3_nt: TGTGCCAGCAGCTTACGCTCCAGCCAGGGCGAGCAGTACTTC
v_call: TRBV15; j_call: TRBJ2-7; clone_size: -; cdr3_length: 15; d_call: TRBD2; cdr3_aa: CATSIPGTSGYEQYF; cdr3_nt: TGTGCCACCAGCATCCCCGGGACTAGCGGCTACGAGCAGTACTTC
v_call: TRBV20-1; j_call: TRBJ2-1; clone_size: -; cdr3_length: 16; d_call: TRBD2; cdr3_aa: CSASETSGISYNEQFF; cdr3_nt: TGCAGTGCTAGTGAGACTAGCGGGATCTCCTACAATGAGCAGTTCTTC
v_call: TRBV18; j_call: TRBJ2-5; clone_size: -; cdr3_length: 13; d_call: -; cdr3_aa: CASSPGRQETQYF; cdr3_nt: TGTGCCAGCTCCCCAGGTCGGCAAGAGACCCAGTACTTC
v_call: TRBV11-2; j_call: TRBJ1-2; clone_size: -; cdr3_length: 17; d_call: TRBD1; cdr3_aa: CASSLERSTGGNYGYTF; cdr3_nt: TGTGCCAGCAGCTTAGAACGCTCGACAGGGGGCAACTATGGCTACACCTTC
v_call: TRBV9; j_call: TRBJ2-3; clone_size: -; cdr3_length: 14; d_call: TRBD2; cdr3_aa: CASSVVSGGDTQYF; cdr3_nt: TGTGCCAGCAGCGTGGTCTCCGGGGGGGATACGCAGTATTTT